Included here is one T cell receptor (beta chain) sequence, with context. The data were produced by immunoSEQ multiplex PCR, yet TCRdb's version contains in-frame clones alone and is incomplete. The repertoire consists of about 280,000 clones, with 88% occurring once and the leading ten covering approximately 1%. This record comes from a study of blood T cell repertoires in COVID-19. The source of this sequence is a woman between 25 and 40 years old who had recovered from COVID-19. Input material: PBMCs or T cells enriched from blood (not recorded which).

The CDR3 DNA reads as TGTGCCTGGAGAAGGCTGCTAGCGGTCACAGATACGCAGTATTTT. This codes for CAWRRLLAVTDTQYF. The V call is TRBV30, the J call TRBJ2-3, with 7 bases identical to TRBD2. CDR1 is GTSNPN, CDR2 SVGIG, per germline (reference sequence). CDR3 length: 15 residues. J was trimmed by 2 bases and V by 3 bases; bases with no gene match: 8.